This TCR beta chain was profiled in a study of patients and donors after allogeneic stem cell transplantation. TCRdb re-called the RT-PCR reads with MiXCR, one entry per CDR3 protein. Of 95,000 to 120,000 distinct CDR3 sequences listed, roughly 35% are singletons. This receptor was identified in a human donor who was either an allogeneic HSCT recipient or a stem cell or donor lymphocyte infusion donor (not recorded which). It is not recorded whose cells these are; they may come from a transplant donor. Sequencing input: blood, either unsorted or a sorted T cell fraction (not recorded which).

DNA for the CDR3: TGTGCCAGCAGATCCCCGGGGGAGGCTTATGGCTACACCTTC. It encodes CASRSPGEAYGYTF. The rearrangement links TRBV11-2 to TRBJ1-2; perhaps TRBD1 as D (5 bases). Between the trimmed V and J ends, which lost 6 bases and 5 bases, there was a span of 16 bases. Germline CDR1 and CDR2: SGHAT and FQNNGV. The CDR3 runs 14 residues.